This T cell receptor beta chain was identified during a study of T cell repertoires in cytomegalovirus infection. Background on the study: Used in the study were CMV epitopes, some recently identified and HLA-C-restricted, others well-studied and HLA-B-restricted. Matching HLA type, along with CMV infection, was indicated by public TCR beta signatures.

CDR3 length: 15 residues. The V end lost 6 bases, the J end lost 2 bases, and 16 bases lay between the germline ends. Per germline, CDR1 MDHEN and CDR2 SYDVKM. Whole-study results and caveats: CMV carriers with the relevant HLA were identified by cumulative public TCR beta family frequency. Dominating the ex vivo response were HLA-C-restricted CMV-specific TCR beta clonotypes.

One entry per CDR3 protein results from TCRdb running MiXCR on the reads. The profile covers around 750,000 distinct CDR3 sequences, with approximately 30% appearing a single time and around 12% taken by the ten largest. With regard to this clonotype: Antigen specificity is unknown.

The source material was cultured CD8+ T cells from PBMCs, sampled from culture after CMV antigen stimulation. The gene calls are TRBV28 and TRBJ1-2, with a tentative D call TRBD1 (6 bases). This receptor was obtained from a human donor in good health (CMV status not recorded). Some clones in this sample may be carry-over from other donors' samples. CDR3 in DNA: TGTGCCAGCAGGCCTCTGGGGGGGCGAAACTATGGCTACACCTTC. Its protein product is CASRPLGGRNYGYTF.